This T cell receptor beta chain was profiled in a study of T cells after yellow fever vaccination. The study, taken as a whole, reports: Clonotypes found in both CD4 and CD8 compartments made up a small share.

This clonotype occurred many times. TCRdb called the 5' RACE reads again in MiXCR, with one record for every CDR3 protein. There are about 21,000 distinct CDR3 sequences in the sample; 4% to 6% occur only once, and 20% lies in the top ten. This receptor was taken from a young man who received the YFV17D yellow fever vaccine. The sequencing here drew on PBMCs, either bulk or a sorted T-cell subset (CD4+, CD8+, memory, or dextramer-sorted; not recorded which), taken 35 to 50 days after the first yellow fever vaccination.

CDR3 region: CSVGTLLNTEAFF. The CDR3 region has the DNA TGCAGCGTTGGGACACTCTTGAACACTGAAGCTTTCTTT. The rearrangement uses TRBV29-1 and TRBJ1-1; D is possibly TRBD1 (5 bases). From germline, CDR1 is SQVTM and CDR2 ANQGSEA. The V end was cut by 4 bases, the J end by 0 bases, with 9 bases between. The CDR3 covers 13 residues.